This T cell receptor (beta chain) was retrieved from a study of T cell responses to AZD1222 COVID-19 vaccine. In its sample, this clone was seen once. Its antigen is still unknown. The repertoire was sequenced with immunoSEQ multiplex PCR; TCRdb's copy has only in-frame clones and lacks some. In the table there are around 87,000 clones, roughly 91% of which are singletons. Study-wide findings and caveats: Baseline seropositivity occurred in only six AZD1222 recipients.

Trimming cost V 1 base and J 2 bases; bases outside gene matches: 8. The germline V gene encodes CDR1 SGDLS and CDR2 YYNGEE. The CDR3 is 17 amino acids. The specimen comprised peripheral blood, sampled on day 0 of AZD1222 vaccination. This chain uses TRBV9 with TRBJ2-5, with TRBD2 identical over 10 bases. The TCR sequence derives from an adult in good health. DNA of the CDR3: TGTGCCAGCAGCGTATACGGAGCGGGGGGGACGCAAGAGACCCAGTACTTC. Its translation: CASSVYGAGGTQETQYF.